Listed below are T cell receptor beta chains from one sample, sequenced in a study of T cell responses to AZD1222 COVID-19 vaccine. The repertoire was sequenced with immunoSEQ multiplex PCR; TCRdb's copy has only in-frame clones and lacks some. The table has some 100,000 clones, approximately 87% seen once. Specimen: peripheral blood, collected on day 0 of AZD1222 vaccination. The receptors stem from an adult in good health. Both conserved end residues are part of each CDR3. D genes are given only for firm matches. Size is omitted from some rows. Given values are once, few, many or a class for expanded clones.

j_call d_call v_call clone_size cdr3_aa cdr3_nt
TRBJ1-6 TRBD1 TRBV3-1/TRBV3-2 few CASSRTGVSYNSPLHF TGTGCCAGCAGCCGGACAGGGGTATCCTATAATTCACCCCTCCACTTT
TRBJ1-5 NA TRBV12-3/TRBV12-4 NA CASKLDTNQPQHF TGTGCCAGCAAGTTGGACACCAATCAGCCCCAGCATTTT
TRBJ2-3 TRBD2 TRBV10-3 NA CAIRGLAGGGDTQYF TGTGCCATCAGGGGACTAGCGGGAGGGGGAGATACGCAGTATTTT
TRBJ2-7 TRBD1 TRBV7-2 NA CASSLPWTGNYEQYF TGTGCCAGCAGCTTACCGTGGACAGGGAATTACGAGCAGTACTTC
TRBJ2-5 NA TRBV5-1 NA CASSTQGKETQYF TGCGCCAGCAGCACACAGGGTAAAGAGACCCAGTACTTC
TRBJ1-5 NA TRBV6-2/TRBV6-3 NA CASSRDGGNQPQHF TGTGCCAGCAGCAGGGACGGGGGAAATCAGCCCCAGCATTTT
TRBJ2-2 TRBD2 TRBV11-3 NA CASSTGLAGGSGELFF TGTGCCAGCAGCACGGGACTAGCGGGAGGTTCCGGGGAGCTGTTTTTT
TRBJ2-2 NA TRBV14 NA CASSQDMAGELFF TGTGCCAGCAGCCAAGATATGGCCGGGGAGCTGTTTTTT
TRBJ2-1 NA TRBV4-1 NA CASSHTMQRNYNEQFF TGCGCCAGCAGCCACACGATGCAGCGGAACTACAATGAGCAGTTCTTC
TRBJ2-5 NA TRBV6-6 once CASKRTDFFGTQYF TGTGCCAGCAAGCGAACTGATTTCTTCGGGACCCAGTACTTC
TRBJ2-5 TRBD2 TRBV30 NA CAWEREGRSETQYF TGTGCCTGGGAGCGGGAGGGCCGATCGGAGACCCAGTACTTC
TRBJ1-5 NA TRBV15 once CATSHSRGGPQHF TGTGCCACCAGCCATTCGAGGGGTGGGCCCCAGCATTTT
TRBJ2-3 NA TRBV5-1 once CASSLRGDTQYF TGCGCCAGCAGCCTGCGCGGGGATACGCAGTATTTT
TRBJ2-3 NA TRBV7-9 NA CASRAMFGQADTQYF TGTGCCAGCAGAGCCATGTTCGGGCAGGCAGATACGCAGTATTTT
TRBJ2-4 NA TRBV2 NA CASSEGVAENIQYF TGTGCCAGCAGTGAGGGGGTAGCGGAAAACATTCAGTACTTC
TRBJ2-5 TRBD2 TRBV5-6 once CASTKKGTSGETQYF TGTGCCAGCACAAAAAAGGGGACTAGCGGGGAGACCCAGTACTTC
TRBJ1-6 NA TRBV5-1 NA CASSLGDRGNSPLHF TGCGCCAGCAGCTTGGGAGACAGAGGAAATTCACCCCTCCACTTT
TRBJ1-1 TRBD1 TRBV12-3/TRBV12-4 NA CASRSTGGTEAFF TGTGCCAGCAGGTCGACAGGGGGCACTGAAGCTTTCTTT
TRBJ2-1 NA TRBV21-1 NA CASSKLEEGEQFF TGTGCCAGCAGCAAACTCGAGGAGGGCGAGCAGTTCTTC
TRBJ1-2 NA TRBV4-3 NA CASSQDPGAPYGYTF TGCGCCAGCAGCCAAGATCCCGGAGCCCCCTATGGCTACACCTTC
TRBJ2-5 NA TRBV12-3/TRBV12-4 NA CASSLTGTETQYF TGTGCCAGCAGTTTAACCGGGACCGAGACCCAGTACTTC
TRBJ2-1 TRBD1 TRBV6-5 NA CANRGQGANEQFF TGTGCCAACAGAGGGCAGGGGGCGAATGAGCAGTTCTTC
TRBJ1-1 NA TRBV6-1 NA CASSDLKSDFF TGTGCCAGCAGTGATTTAAAGAGTGATTTCTTT
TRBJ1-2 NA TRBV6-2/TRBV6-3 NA CASSYGFVGGYTF TGTGCCAGCAGTTACGGGTTCGTAGGTGGCTACACCTTC
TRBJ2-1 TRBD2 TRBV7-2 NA CASSLVLAASYNEQFF TGTGCCAGCAGCTTAGTTCTAGCGGCCTCCTACAATGAGCAGTTCTTC
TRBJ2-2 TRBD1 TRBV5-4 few CASSQDRGRTGELFF TGTGCCAGCAGTCAGGACAGGGGGCGGACCGGGGAGCTGTTTTTT
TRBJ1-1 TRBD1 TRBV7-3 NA CASSPIGRGAEAFF TGTGCCAGCAGCCCGATCGGCAGGGGGGCTGAAGCTTTCTTT
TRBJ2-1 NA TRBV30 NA CAWSRGTNNEQFF TGTGCCTGGAGTCGAGGGACCAACAATGAGCAGTTCTTC
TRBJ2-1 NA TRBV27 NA CASSFLGVEQFF TGTGCCAGCAGTTTTTTAGGGGTTGAGCAGTTCTTC
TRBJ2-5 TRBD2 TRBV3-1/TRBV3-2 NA CASSLRTSGRKETQYF TGTGCCAGCAGCCTTCGGACTAGCGGGAGGAAGGAGACCCAGTACTTC
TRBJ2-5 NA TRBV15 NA CATSRAQVETQYF TGTGCCACCAGCAGAGCACAGGTGGAGACCCAGTACTTC
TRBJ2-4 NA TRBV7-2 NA CASSSSGPKNIQYF TGTGCCAGCAGCTCTTCCGGGCCCAAAAACATTCAGTACTTC
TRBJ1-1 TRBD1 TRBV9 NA CASSADNRGRGAFF TGTGCCAGCAGCGCGGACAACAGGGGGCGGGGAGCTTTCTTT